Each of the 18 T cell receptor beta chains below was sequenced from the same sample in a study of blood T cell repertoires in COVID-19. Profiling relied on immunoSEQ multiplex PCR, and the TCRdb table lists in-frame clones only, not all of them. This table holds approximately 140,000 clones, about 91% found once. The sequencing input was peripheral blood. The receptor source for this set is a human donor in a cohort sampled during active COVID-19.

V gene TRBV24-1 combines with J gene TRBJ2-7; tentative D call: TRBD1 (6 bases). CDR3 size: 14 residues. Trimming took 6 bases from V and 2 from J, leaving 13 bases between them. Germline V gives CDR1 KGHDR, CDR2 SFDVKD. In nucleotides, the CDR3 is TGTGCCACCAGTTCAGACAGGCCGCCCTACGAGCAGTACTTC. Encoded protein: CATSSDRPPYEQYF.

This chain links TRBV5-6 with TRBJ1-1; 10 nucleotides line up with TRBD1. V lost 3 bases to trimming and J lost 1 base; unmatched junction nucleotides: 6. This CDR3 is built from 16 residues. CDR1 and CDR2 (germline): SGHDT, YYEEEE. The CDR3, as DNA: TGTGCCAGCAGCTCTACCGGGACAGGGGCGAACACTGAAGCTTTCTTT. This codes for CASSSTGTGANTEAFF.

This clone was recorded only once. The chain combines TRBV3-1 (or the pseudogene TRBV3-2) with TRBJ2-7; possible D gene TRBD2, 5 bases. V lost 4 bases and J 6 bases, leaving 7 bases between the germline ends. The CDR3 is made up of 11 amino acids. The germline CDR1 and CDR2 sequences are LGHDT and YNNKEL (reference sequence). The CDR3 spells CASSLAGEQYF. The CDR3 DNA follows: TGTGCCAGCAGCCTGGCGGGCGAGCAGTACTTC.

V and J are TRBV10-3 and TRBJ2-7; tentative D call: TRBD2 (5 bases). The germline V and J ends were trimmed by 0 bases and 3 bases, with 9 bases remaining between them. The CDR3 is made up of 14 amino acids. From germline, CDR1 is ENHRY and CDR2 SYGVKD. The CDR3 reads CAISESGLHYEQYF. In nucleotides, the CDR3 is TGTGCCATCAGTGAGTCCGGACTCCACTACGAGCAGTACTTC.

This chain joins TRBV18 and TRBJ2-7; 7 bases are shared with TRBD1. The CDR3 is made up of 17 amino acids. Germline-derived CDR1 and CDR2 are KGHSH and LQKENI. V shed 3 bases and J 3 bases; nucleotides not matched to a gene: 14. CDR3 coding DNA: TGTGCCAGCTCACCGGGGGCCGGGACAGATTATAGCTACGAGCAGTACTTC. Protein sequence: CASSPGAGTDYSYEQYF.

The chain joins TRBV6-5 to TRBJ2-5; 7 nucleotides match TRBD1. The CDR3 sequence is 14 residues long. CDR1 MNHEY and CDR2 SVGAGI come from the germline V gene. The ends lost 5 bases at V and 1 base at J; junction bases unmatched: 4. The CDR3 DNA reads TGTGCCAGCAGTATCCGACAGGGCCAAGAGACCCAGTACTTC. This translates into CASSIRQGQETQYF.

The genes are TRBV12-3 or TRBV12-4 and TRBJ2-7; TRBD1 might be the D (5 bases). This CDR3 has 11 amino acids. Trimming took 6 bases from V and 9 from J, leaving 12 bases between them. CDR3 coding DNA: TGTGCCAGCAGCTCAGGGTCCTGGCAGTACTTC. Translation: CASSSGSWQYF.

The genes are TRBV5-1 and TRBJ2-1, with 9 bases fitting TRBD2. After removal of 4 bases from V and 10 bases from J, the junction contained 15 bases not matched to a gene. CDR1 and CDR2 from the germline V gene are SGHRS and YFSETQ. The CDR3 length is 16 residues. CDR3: CASSPRASGASGEQFF. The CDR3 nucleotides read TGCGCCAGCAGCCCCCGTGCTAGCGGGGCCTCGGGGGAGCAGTTCTTC.

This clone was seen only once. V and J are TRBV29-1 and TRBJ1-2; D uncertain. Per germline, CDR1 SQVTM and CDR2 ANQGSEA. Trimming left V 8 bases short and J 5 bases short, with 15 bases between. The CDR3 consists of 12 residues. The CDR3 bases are TGCAGCACGGACCATTGGCAGTATGGCTACACCTTC. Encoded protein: CSTDHWQYGYTF.

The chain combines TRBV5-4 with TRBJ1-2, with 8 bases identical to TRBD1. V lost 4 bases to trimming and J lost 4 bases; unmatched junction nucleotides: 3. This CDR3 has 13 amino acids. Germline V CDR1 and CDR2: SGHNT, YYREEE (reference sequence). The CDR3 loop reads CASSKTGVYGYTF. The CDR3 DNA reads TGTGCCAGCAGCAAGACAGGGGTCTATGGCTACACCTTC. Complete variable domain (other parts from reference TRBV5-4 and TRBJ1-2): ETGVTQSPTHLIKTRGQQVTLRCSSQSGHNTVSWYQQALGQGPQFIFQYYREEENGRGNFPPRFSGLQFPNYSSELNVNALELDDSALYLCASSKTGVYGYTFGSGTRLTVV.

CDR3 nucleotides: TGTGCCAGCAGCCTCCTAATGAATGAGCAGTTCTTC. Its protein product is CASSLLMNEQFF. The chain carries TRBV11-2 and TRBJ2-1; D ambiguous. The germline CDR1 and CDR2 sequences are SGHAT and FQNNGV. V lost 5 bases, J lost 7 bases, and 9 bases lay in between. CDR3 length: 12 amino acids.

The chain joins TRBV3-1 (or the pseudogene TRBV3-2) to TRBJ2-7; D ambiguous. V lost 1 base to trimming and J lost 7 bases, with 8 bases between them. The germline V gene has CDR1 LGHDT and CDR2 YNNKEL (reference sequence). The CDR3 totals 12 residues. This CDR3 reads CASSQVGGEQYF. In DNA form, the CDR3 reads TGTGCCAGCAGCCAAGTAGGCGGAGAGCAGTACTTC.

CDR3 nucleotide sequence: TGTGCCATCAGTACTCCGTCAGGGAACACTGAAGCTTTCTTT. Encoded protein: CAISTPSGNTEAFF. The chain combines TRBV10-3 with TRBJ1-1, with D unclear. Germline V lookup: CDR1 ENHRY, CDR2 SYGVKD. Trimming removed 5 bases at V and 1 base at J, with 11 bases between. This CDR3 contains 14 residues.

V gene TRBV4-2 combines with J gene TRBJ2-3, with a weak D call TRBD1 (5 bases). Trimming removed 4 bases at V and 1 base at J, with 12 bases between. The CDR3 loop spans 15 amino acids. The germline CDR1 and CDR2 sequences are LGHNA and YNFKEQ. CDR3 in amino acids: CASSRPQGGTDTQYF. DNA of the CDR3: TGTGCCAGCAGCCGCCCCCAAGGGGGCACAGATACGCAGTATTTT.

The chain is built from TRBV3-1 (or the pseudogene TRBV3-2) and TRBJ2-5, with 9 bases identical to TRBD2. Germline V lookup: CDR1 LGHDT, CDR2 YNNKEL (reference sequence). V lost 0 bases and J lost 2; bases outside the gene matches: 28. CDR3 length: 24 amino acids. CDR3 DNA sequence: TGTGCCAGCAGCCAAGATTTTGAGACTAGCGGTTCAAGAGACCCATTAACCGTTCAAGAGACCCAGTACTTC. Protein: CASSQDFETSGSRDPLTVQETQYF.

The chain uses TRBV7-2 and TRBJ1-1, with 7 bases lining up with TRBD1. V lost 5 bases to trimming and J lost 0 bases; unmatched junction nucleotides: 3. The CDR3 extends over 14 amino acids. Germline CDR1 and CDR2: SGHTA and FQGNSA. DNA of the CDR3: TGTGCCAGCAGCCAGGGACAGTTGAACACTGAAGCTTTCTTT. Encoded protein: CASSQGQLNTEAFF.

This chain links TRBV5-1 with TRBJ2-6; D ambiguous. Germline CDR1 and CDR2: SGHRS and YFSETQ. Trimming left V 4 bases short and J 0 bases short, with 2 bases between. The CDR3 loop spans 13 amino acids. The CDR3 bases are TGCGCCAGCAGCCTCTCTGGGGCCAACGTCCTGACTTTC. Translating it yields CASSLSGANVLTF.

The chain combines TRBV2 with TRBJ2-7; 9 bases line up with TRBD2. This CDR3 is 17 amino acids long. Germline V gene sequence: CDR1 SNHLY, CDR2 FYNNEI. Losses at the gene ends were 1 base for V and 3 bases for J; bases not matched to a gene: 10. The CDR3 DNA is TGTGCCAGCAGTGAAGGGTTCGCGGGGGGGACGCTCTACGAGCAGTACTTC. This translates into CASSEGFAGGTLYEQYF. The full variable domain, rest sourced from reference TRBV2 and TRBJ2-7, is EPEVTQTPSHQVTQMGQEVILRCVPISNHLYFYWYRQILGQKVEFLVSFYNNEISEKSEIFDDQFSVERPDGSNFTLKIRSTKLEDSAMYFCASSEGFAGGTLYEQYFGPGTRLTVT.